This TCR beta chain is drawn from a study of cytomegalovirus exposure and HLA in healthy donors. Study summary: The 120 or so validation repertoires, a later analysis reported, used the same platform as the 666 first-cohort repertoires.

The CDR3 has 16 residues. V was clipped by 5 bases and J by 4 bases; unmatched bases: 9. Per germline, CDR1 SGHVS and CDR2 FNYEAQ. A note on this clone: Antigen specificity is unknown.

Study-level results: Many donors carried some public TCRs, although rarity characterized most TCR sequences.

Method: immunoSEQ multiplex PCR; TCRdb's copy keeps in-frame clones and lacks some. The sample yields 60,000 or so clones, roughly 90% seen once. The donors belonged to the 120-subject validation cohort, separate from the roughly 710-subject first cohort. The sample comprised PBMCs. The TCR comes from a man between 18 and 35 years old in good health and CMV-seronegative. The V call is TRBV7-6, the J call TRBJ2-2; 8 bases line up with TRBD1. This chain's CDR3 is CASSARQGSTTGELFF. As DNA, the CDR3 is TGTGCCAGCAGCGCCCGACAGGGGTCCACCACCGGGGAGCTGTTTTTT.